This T cell receptor (beta chain) was identified in a study of preoperative IRX-2 immunotherapy in early breast cancer. Profiling relied on immunoSEQ multiplex PCR, and the TCRdb table lists in-frame clones only, not all of them. The table shows about 38,000 clones, with 82% occurring only once. CDR1 is SGHRS and CDR2 is YFSETQ in the germline V gene. The CDR3 extends over 15 amino acids. V lost 0 bases and J lost 4; bases outside the gene matches: 3. Treatment indicated: preoperative locoregional IRX-2 cytokine immunotherapy. Samples came from a phase Ib trial of preoperative locoregional IRX-2 cytokine immunotherapy.

The V and J genes are TRBV5-1 and TRBJ1-2; 10 bases match TRBD1. Specimen: lymph node tissue, collected after IRX-2 immunotherapy. This TCR was recovered from a human donor with breast cancer. Here the CDR3 DNA reads TGCGCCAGCAGCTTGGGGACAGGGGGATTCTATGGCTACACCTTC. It is translated as CASSLGTGGFYGYTF.